Below are 5 T cell receptor beta chains sequenced from a single sample in a study of cytomegalovirus exposure and HLA in healthy donors (dated by TCRdb to between 2016 and 2019). To prepare the library, the immunoSEQ multiplex PCR assay was applied. For the multiplex PCR, a mixture combining 60 forward primers for TCR Vbeta segments and 13 reverse primers for TCR Jbeta segments was used. As stored in TCRdb, this immuneACCESS dataset retains in-frame rearrangements with V and J assigned. A fraction of the clones does not appear; measured against another copy, unresolved V genes explain less than half of the discrepancy, and the remainder lacks a known reason. Across this sample there are 140,000 or so clones, with around four fifths seen only once. The ten largest clonotypes hold over 2% of the sample. Sequenced: PBMCs. These receptors originate from a boy between 2 and 10 years old in good health and CMV-seronegative.

V and J are TRBV7-9 and TRBJ1-3, with D uncertain. The ends were cut back, 5 bases at V and 3 bases at J, with 5 bases in the middle. Germline CDR1 reads SEHNR; CDR2 reads FQNEAQ (reference sequence). This CDR3 is built from 12 residues. Written as DNA, the CDR3 is TGTGCCAGCAGCGTACTTGGAAACACCATATATTTT. Its protein is CASSVLGNTIYF.

The CDR3 DNA sequence: TGTGCCAGTGGAGTTGGAGGCACTGAAGCTTTCTTT. Protein: CASGVGGTEAFF. The chain combines TRBV6-6 with TRBJ1-1; D unresolved. The CDR3 has 12 amino acids. CDR1 and CDR2 from the germline V gene are MNHNY and SVGAGI (reference sequence). Trimming removed 9 bases at V and 4 bases at J, with 12 bases between.

The count of this clone is one. The CDR3 DNA is TGTGCCACCAGCAGAGATTCGGGAGGTCGCGAGCAGTACTTC. Translated, it gives CATSRDSGGREQYF. The gene calls are TRBV15 and TRBJ2-7, with 7 bases fitting TRBD2. Per germline, CDR1 LNHNV and CDR2 YYDKDF (reference sequence). V gave up 0 bases and J gave up 6 bases; unmatched junction bases: 5. The CDR3 length is 14 residues.

The chain links TRBV4-1 to TRBJ2-7; 9 positions match TRBD1. J gave up 3 bases and V 8 bases, and 11 bases lay outside the gene matches. The CDR3 is made up of 15 amino acids. Germline CDR1 and CDR2: MGHRA and YSYEKL. This CDR3 reads CASRLTGQGFYEQYF. The CDR3 region has the DNA TGCGCCAGCCGACTGACAGGACAGGGGTTCTACGAGCAGTACTTC.

J is TRBJ1-2 and V is TRBV20-1, with D unresolved. Germline lookup yields CDR1 DFQATT and CDR2 SNEGSKA (reference sequence). The CDR3 sequence is 11 residues long. V was pared by 6 bases and J by 4 bases, with 9 bases between. CDR3 sequence reads: CSATGSYGYTF. The CDR3 DNA reads as TGCAGTGCGACGGGGAGCTATGGCTACACCTTC.